The 24 T cell receptor beta chains presented below share a single source sample, sequenced in a study of T cell changes during pregnancy in multiple sclerosis. Assay: immunoSEQ multiplex PCR; the TCRdb copy retains only in-frame clones and omits some. The sample lists 65,000 to 90,000 clones; roughly nine tenths were seen once. The sequences come from PBMCs, collected in the first trimester of pregnancy. The receptors come from a female donor in good health, serving as a control in a pregnancy study. Some clones in this sample may be carry-over from other donors' samples.

V and J are TRBV5-4 and TRBJ1-5, with 8 positions matching TRBD1. Germline CDR1 SGHNT, CDR2 YYREEE (reference sequence). CDR3 length: 14 amino acids. J gave up 6 bases and V 4 bases, and 6 bases lay outside the gene matches. The CDR3 here is CASSPDRVAQPQHF. CDR3 bases: TGTGCCAGCAGCCCGGACAGGGTGGCTCAGCCCCAGCATTTT.

The gene calls are TRBV10-3 and TRBJ2-7; D remains ambiguous. Looked up from germline, CDR1 is ENHRY and CDR2 is SYGVKD. The V gene lost 3 bases and the J gene lost 6 bases, with 15 bases spanning the gap. The length of the CDR3 is 14 residues. The CDR3 reads CAISEGKEVGEQYF. Written as DNA, the CDR3 is TGTGCCATCAGTGAAGGCAAAGAGGTCGGCGAGCAGTACTTC.

This chain joins TRBV19 and TRBJ1-1; D is possibly TRBD1 (5 bases). Trimming shortened V by 4 bases and J by 0 bases, and 12 bases separated the two germline ends. Germline CDR1 reads LNHDA; CDR2 reads SQIVND (reference sequence). There are 15 residues in the CDR3. This CDR3 reads CASSRSMTVNTEAFF. The CDR3 DNA follows: TGTGCCAGTAGTAGATCGATGACAGTGAACACTGAAGCTTTCTTT.

The V call is TRBV19, the J call TRBJ1-5, with no clear D. The ends were cut back, 6 bases at V and 8 bases at J, with 11 bases in the middle. CDR3 length: 12 residues. The germline V gene has CDR1 LNHDA and CDR2 SQIVND (reference sequence). This chain's CDR3 is CASRRLGEPQHF. CDR3 DNA: TGTGCCAGTAGGAGACTTGGCGAGCCCCAGCATTTT. The full variable domain, with the rest looked up from reference TRBV19 and TRBJ1-5, is DGGITQSPKYLFRKEGQNVTLSCEQNLNHDAMYWYRQDPGQGLRLIYYSQIVNDFQKGDIAEGYSVSREKKESFPLTVTSAQKNPTAFYLCASRRLGEPQHFGDGTRLSIL.

This chain connects TRBV5-8 to TRBJ2-3; 8 bases are shared with TRBD1. Trimming at V came to 2 bases and at J to 5 bases, leaving 7 bases not matched to a gene. The CDR3 has 15 residues. Germline lookup yields CDR1 SGHTS and CDR2 YDEGEE. The CDR3 here is CASSFVGTGRDTQYF. As DNA, the CDR3 is TGTGCCAGCAGCTTTGTCGGGACAGGCAGAGATACGCAGTATTTT. Drawing the rest from reference TRBV5-8 and TRBJ2-3, the complete variable domain is EAGVTQSPTHLIKTRGQQATLRCSPISGHTSVYWYQQALGLGLQFLLWYDEGEERNRGNFPPRFSGRQFPNYSSELNVNALELEDSALYLCASSFVGTGRDTQYFGPGTRLTVL.

This clone was seen a handful of times. The chain is built from TRBV10-3 and TRBJ1-1; 9 bases are a match to TRBD1. The CDR3 is 15 amino acids. V gave up 1 base and J gave up 3 bases; unmatched junction bases: 3. The V gene's germline CDR1 is ENHRY and CDR2 SYGVKD. The CDR3 is CAISELQGAYTEAFF. As DNA, the CDR3 is TGTGCCATCAGTGAGTTACAGGGGGCGTACACTGAAGCTTTCTTT.

The chain has TRBV5-3 and TRBJ2-7, with 10 bases matching TRBD1. TRBV5-3 is sorted into the ORF group, with uncertain function. J lost 3 bases, V lost 7 bases, and 10 bases had no gene match. This CDR3 is 15 amino acids long. CDR3 DNA: TGTGCCAGAGCAGTCCGGGACAGGGGAAACTACGAGCAGTACTTC. Its protein product is CARAVRDRGNYEQYF.

This clone has more than one count but fewer than ten. The chain joins TRBV7-6 to TRBJ1-2, with D unresolved. Germline CDR1 is SGHVS and CDR2 is FNYEAQ. The V gene lost 5 bases and the J gene lost 4 bases, with 8 bases spanning the gap. CDR3 length: 12 amino acids. CDR3 nucleotide sequence: TGTGCCAGCAGCCCCTCCGGCTATGGCTACACCTTC. Translation: CASSPSGYGYTF. Variable domain in full (rest from reference TRBV7-6 and TRBJ1-2): GAGVSQSPRYKVTKRGQDVALRCDPISGHVSLYWYRQALGQGPEFLTYFNYEAQQDKSGLPNDRFSAERPEGSISTLTIQRTEQRDSAMYRCASSPSGYGYTFGSGTRLTVV.

This rearrangement joins TRBV4-1 to TRBJ2-1; D might be TRBD2 (6 bases). Trimming removed 2 bases at V and 5 bases at J, with 16 bases between. The CDR3 spans 16 residues. Germline lookup yields CDR1 MGHRA and CDR2 YSYEKL. CDR3 in DNA: TGCGCCAGCAGCCAACCGCCGGGACTCCGAGACAATGAGCAGTTCTTC. This codes for CASSQPPGLRDNEQFF.

The V gene is TRBV5-4, the J gene TRBJ2-7, with D tentatively TRBD1 (6 bases). V was shortened by 4 bases and J by 4 bases, with 6 bases between the two germline ends. The CDR3 is 11 amino acids. Germline CDR1 reads SGHNT; CDR2 reads YYREEE (reference sequence). CDR3 region: CASSTGYEQYF. Here the CDR3 DNA reads TGTGCCAGCAGCACAGGGTACGAGCAGTACTTC.

The chain recombines TRBV7-2 with TRBJ2-5; maybe TRBD2 (6 bases). Germline V gene data show CDR1 as SGHTA and CDR2 as FQGNSA. Trimming stripped 4 bases from V and 4 bases from J, with 13 bases between. The CDR3 length is 14 residues. In DNA, the CDR3 is TGTGCCAGCAGCTCCACTTACGGGGGAGAGACCCAGTACTTC. This codes for CASSSTYGGETQYF. The entire variable domain, with the rest obtained from reference TRBV7-2 and TRBJ2-5, is as follows: GAGVSQSPSNKVTEKGKDVELRCDPISGHTALYWYRQSLGQGLEFLIYFQGNSAPDKSGLPSDRFSAERTGGSVSTLTIQRTQQEDSAVYLCASSSTYGGETQYFGPGTRLLVL.

This clone was observed once. The chain couples TRBV7-9 to TRBJ1-1; D is unclear. Germline CDR1 is SEHNR and CDR2 is FQNEAQ (reference sequence). The CDR3 totals 15 residues. V was pared by 7 bases and J by 0 bases, with 15 bases between. CDR3 amino acids: CASTSLGGLNTEAFF. CDR3 sequence (DNA): TGTGCCAGCACGAGCCTAGGAGGGTTGAACACTGAAGCTTTCTTT.

The CDR3 loop reads CASNLQGRAFF. For the CDR3, the DNA is TGTGCCAGCAATTTACAGGGACGAGCTTTCTTT. V usage is TRBV2 and J usage is TRBJ1-1, with D perhaps TRBD1 (6 bases). This CDR3 has 11 residues. V lost 7 bases, J lost 10 bases, and 13 bases lay in between. Germline V CDR1 and CDR2: SNHLY, FYNNEI.

V gene TRBV7-9 combines with J gene TRBJ2-2; D might be TRBD1 (6 bases). Trimming took off 5 bases at V and 6 bases at J, with 10 bases between the two ends. CDR3 length equals 13 residues. Germline V lookup: CDR1 SEHNR, CDR2 FQNEAQ (reference sequence). The CDR3 region is CASSPWTAGELFF. CDR3 bases: TGTGCCAGCAGCCCTTGGACAGCCGGGGAGCTGTTTTTT. Filled out from reference TRBV7-9 and TRBJ2-2, the complete variable domain reads DTGVSQNPRHKITKRGQNVTFRCDPISEHNRLYWYRQTLGQGPEFLTYFQNEAQLEKSRLLSDRFSAERPKGSFSTLEIQRTEQGDSAMYLCASSPWTAGELFFGEGSRLTVL.

The chain combines TRBV30 with TRBJ2-5; 9 nucleotides match TRBD2. The germline V gene encodes CDR1 GTSNPN and CDR2 SVGIG (reference sequence). With 5 bases clipped from V and 7 bases from J, the junction kept 8 bases outside the gene matches. The CDR3 loop spans 13 amino acids. The CDR3 DNA follows: TGTGCCTGGGGGTGGCGGGAGGGGGGGACCCAGTACTTC. Translating gives CAWGWREGGTQYF.

The V gene is TRBV7-2, the J gene TRBJ1-3; tentatively, D is TRBD1 (5 bases). Deletions cut 5 bases from V and 0 bases from J, with 8 bases between. Germline values: CDR1 SGHTA, CDR2 FQGNSA. The CDR3 sequence is 14 residues long. This CDR3 is CASSTGGSGNTIYF. The CDR3, as DNA: TGTGCCAGCAGCACCGGGGGCTCTGGAAACACCATATATTTT.

This clone has only one observation. J is TRBJ1-1 and V is TRBV28, with D uncertain. The length of the CDR3 is 14 residues. CDR1 and CDR2 (germline): MDHEN, SYDVKM. V lost 5 bases and J 0 bases, leaving 10 bases between the germline ends. The CDR3 nucleotides are TGTGCCAGCAGTCTTTACGGGTTGAACACTGAAGCTTTCTTT. Amino acid sequence: CASSLYGLNTEAFF.

The chain carries TRBV15 and TRBJ2-5; TRBD2 agrees at 8 bases. The germline CDR1 and CDR2 sequences are LNHNV and YYDKDF (reference sequence). The ends lost 1 base at V and 5 bases at J; junction bases unmatched: 9. The CDR3 is made up of 16 amino acids. This CDR3 is CATSRGLSGGFETQYF. CDR3 DNA: TGTGCCACCAGCAGAGGTCTCAGCGGGGGATTTGAGACCCAGTACTTC.

V and J are TRBV19 and TRBJ1-5, with TRBD1 identical over 9 bases. This CDR3 is built from 14 residues. The trim removed 5 bases at V and 4 bases at J, leaving 3 bases unmatched. Per germline, CDR1 LNHDA and CDR2 SQIVND (reference sequence). CDR3 sequence reads: CASSWGQGNQPQHF. Here the CDR3 DNA reads TGTGCCAGTAGTTGGGGACAGGGAAATCAGCCCCAGCATTTT.

This chain joins TRBV7-3 and TRBJ1-1; maybe TRBD1 (5 bases). CDR3 size: 13 residues. Germline CDR1 SGHTA, CDR2 FQGTGA. Trimming removed 5 bases at V and 4 bases at J, with 11 bases between. In DNA form, the CDR3 reads TGTGCCAGCAGCCCCGGGGGGACCACTGAAGCTTTCTTT. This gives the protein CASSPGGTTEAFF.

The chain carries TRBV6-4 and TRBJ2-1; 12 bases map to TRBD2. The CDR3 is 15 amino acids. The germline gives CDR1 MRHNA, CDR2 SNTAGT. J gave up 9 bases and V 4 bases, and 7 bases lay outside the gene matches. CDR3 region: CASSGLAGEGGEQFF. CDR3 nucleotides: TGTGCCAGCAGTGGACTAGCGGGAGAGGGCGGTGAGCAGTTCTTC.

The chain couples TRBV5-1 to TRBJ2-7; no firm D call. Trimming shortened V by 0 bases and J by 6 bases, and 4 bases separated the two germline ends. The CDR3 spans 11 residues. Germline V lookup: CDR1 SGHRS, CDR2 YFSETQ. The CDR3 DNA sequence: TGCGCCAGCAGCTTGGGGCCCGAGCAGTACTTC. Translation gives CASSLGPEQYF.

The chain links TRBV29-1 to TRBJ2-5; 10 bases line up with TRBD2. The CDR3 length is 14 residues. The V and J ends lost 4 bases and 4 bases, in that order; junction bases with no gene match: 6. Germline CDR1 reads SQVTM; CDR2 reads ANQGSEA. CDR3: CSVGGGTSVETQYF. The DNA of the CDR3 is TGCAGCGTTGGGGGGGGGACTAGCGTAGAGACCCAGTACTTC.

This clone was observed once. V and J are TRBV2 and TRBJ1-6; D is perhaps TRBD1 (5 bases). With 7 bases removed from V and 7 bases from J, the gap between germline ends came to 14 bases. The germline gives CDR1 SNHLY, CDR2 FYNNEI. The CDR3 spans 14 residues. This chain's CDR3 is CASTSGIGNSPLHF. In nucleotides, the CDR3 is TGTGCCAGCACTTCAGGGATAGGAAATTCACCCCTCCACTTT. The variable domain in full, with the rest retrieved from reference TRBV2 and TRBJ1-6, is EPEVTQTPSHQVTQMGQEVILRCVPISNHLYFYWYRQILGQKVEFLVSFYNNEISEKSEIFDDQFSVERPDGSNFTLKIRSTKLEDSAMYFCASTSGIGNSPLHFGNGTRLTVT.